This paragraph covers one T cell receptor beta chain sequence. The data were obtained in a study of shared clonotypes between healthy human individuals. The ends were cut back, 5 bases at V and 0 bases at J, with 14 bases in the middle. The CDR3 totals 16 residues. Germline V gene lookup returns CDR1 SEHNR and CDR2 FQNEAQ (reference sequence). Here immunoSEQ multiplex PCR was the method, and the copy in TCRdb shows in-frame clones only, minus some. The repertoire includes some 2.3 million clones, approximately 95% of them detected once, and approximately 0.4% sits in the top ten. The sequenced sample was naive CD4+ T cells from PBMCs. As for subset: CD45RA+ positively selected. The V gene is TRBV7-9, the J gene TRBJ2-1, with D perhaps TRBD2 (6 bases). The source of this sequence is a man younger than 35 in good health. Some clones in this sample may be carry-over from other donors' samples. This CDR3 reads CASSPIDGSSYNEQFF. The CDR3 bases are TGTGCCAGCAGCCCGATCGACGGGAGCTCCTACAATGAGCAGTTCTTC. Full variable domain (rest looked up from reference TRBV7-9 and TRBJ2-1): DTGVSQNPRHKITKRGQNVTFRCDPISEHNRLYWYRQTLGQGPEFLTYFQNEAQLEKSRLLSDRFSAERPKGSFSTLEIQRTEQGDSAMYLCASSPIDGSSYNEQFFGPGTRLTVL.